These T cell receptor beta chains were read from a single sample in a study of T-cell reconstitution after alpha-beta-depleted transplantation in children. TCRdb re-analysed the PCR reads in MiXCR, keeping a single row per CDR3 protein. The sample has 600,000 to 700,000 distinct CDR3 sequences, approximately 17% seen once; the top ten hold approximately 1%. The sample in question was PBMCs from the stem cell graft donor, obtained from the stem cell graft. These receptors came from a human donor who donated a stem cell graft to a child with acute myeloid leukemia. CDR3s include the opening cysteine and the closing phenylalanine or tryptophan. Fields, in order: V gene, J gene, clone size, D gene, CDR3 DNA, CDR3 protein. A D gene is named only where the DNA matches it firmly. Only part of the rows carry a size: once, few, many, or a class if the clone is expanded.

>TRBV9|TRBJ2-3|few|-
TGTGCCAGCAGCGTACAAGGTAGCACAGATACGCAGTATTTT
CASSVQGSTDTQYF
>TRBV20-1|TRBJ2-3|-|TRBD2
TGCAGTGTACCGACTAGCACTAGCACAGATACGCAGTATTTT
CSVPTSTSTDTQYF
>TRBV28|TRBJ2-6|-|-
TGTGCCAGCCGATCAGGGGTTGGGGCCAACGTCCTGACTTTC
CASRSGVGANVLTF
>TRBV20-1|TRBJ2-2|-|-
TGCAGTGGAATTAGGGGGGGTACCGGGGAGCTGTTTTTT
CSGIRGGTGELFF
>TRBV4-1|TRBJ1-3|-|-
TGCGCCAGCAGCCAGGGGACCTCTCCTGGAAACACCATATATTTT
CASSQGTSPGNTIYF
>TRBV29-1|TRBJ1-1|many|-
TGCAGCGTTATCGGACAAGAAGCTTTCTTT
CSVIGQEAFF
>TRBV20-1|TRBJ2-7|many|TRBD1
TGCAGTGCTAGAGATCGGGACAGTTCCTACGAGCAGTACTTC
CSARDRDSSYEQYF
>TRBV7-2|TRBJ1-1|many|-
TGTGCCAGCAGCTTCAACGCAATGAACACTGAAGCTTTCTTT
CASSFNAMNTEAFF
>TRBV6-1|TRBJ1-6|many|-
TGTGCCAGCCGTGGACCGAACTATAATTCACCCCTCCACTTT
CASRGPNYNSPLHF
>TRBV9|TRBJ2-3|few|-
TGTGCCAGCAGCGCCCGGAAAGCGGATACGCAGTATTTT
CASSARKADTQYF
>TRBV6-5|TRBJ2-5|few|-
TGTGCCAGCAGTTACGCCAGGGGCAGTTCTTATGAGACCCAGTACTTC
CASSYARGSSYETQYF
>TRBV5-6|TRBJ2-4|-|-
TGTGCCAGCAGCTTGGTAGCCGGGGTGGGGAACATTCAGTACTTC
CASSLVAGVGNIQYF
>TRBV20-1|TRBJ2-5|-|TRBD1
TGCAGTGCTGGACAGGGGCCAGAGACCCAGTACTTC
CSAGQGPETQYF
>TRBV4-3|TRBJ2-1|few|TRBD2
TGCGCCAGCAGCCCCGGGGCTAGCGGTACGAATGAGCAGTTCTTC
CASSPGASGTNEQFF
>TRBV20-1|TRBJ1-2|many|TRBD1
TGCAGTGCTCCGACCTCGACAGGGGGGGGTGGCTACACCTTC
CSAPTSTGGGGYTF
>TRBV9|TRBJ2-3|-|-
TGTGCCAGCAGCGTCGGCAGCCAGAGCAGGGGGCAGTATTTT
CASSVGSQSRGQYF
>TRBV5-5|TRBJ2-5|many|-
TGTGCCAGCAGCTGGGACGAAATCGAGACCCAGTACTTC
CASSWDEIETQYF
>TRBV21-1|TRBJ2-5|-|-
TGTGCCAGCAGCAAATCTAACAGTCGGGAGACCCAGTACTTC
CASSKSNSRETQYF
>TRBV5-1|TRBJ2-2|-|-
TGCGCCAGCAGAAGTGCCGGGGAGCTGTTTTTT
CASRSAGELFF
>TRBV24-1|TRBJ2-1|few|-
TGTGCCACCAGTGCGCTCGCCTACAATGAGCAGTTCTTC
CATSALAYNEQFF
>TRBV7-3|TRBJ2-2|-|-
TGTGCCAGCAGCCCGGTACTAGACGGGGAGCTGTTTTTT
CASSPVLDGELFF
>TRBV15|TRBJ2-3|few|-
TGTGCCACCAGCAGAGAAGGCCAGCCTAGCACAGATACGCAGTATTTT
CATSREGQPSTDTQYF
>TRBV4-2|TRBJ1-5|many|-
TGTGCCAGCAGCCAAGCCAGGGGTGATCAGCCCCAGCATTTT
CASSQARGDQPQHF
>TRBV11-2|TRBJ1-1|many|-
TGTGCCAGCACTGCAAGAACAGATGAAGCTTTCTTT
CASTARTDEAFF
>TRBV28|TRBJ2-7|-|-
TGTGCCAGCAGTCTTAAGGGGGACCGGGGCCGCAGTACCCTATACGAGCAGTACTTC
CASSLKGDRGRSTLYEQYF
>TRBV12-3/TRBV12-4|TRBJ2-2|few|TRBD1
TGTGCCAGCAGTCCCCGGACAGGGAATAACGGGGAGCTGTTTTTT
CASSPRTGNNGELFF
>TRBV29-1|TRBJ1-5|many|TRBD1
TGCAGCGTAGCCGACAGGGGCAATCAGCCCCAGCATTTT
CSVADRGNQPQHF
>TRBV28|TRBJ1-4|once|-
TGTGCCAGCACCTCTCGTGGGGCAGGAGAAAAACTGTTTTTT
CASTSRGAGEKLFF
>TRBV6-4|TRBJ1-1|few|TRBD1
TGTGCCAGCAGACAGGGGGATCGCACTGAAGCTTTCTTT
CASRQGDRTEAFF
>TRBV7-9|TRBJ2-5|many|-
TGTGCCAGCAGCTTTGCCGTAGAGACCCAGTACTTC
CASSFAVETQYF
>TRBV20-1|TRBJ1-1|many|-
TGCAGTGCTAAGGGCACCCGGAACACTGAAGCTTTCTTT
CSAKGTRNTEAFF
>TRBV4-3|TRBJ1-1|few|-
TGCGCCACCATGGACTGGACGAACACTGAAGCTTTCTTT
CATMDWTNTEAFF
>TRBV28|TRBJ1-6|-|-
TGTGCCAGCGTCGGGGGGCGGAATTCACCCCTCCACTTT
CASVGGRNSPLHF
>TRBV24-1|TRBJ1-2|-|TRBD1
TGTGCCACCAGGGGACAGAACTATGGCTACACCTTC
CATRGQNYGYTF
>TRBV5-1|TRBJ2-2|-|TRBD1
TGCGCCAGCAGCAACACAGGGGGCACCGGGGAGCTGTTTTTT
CASSNTGGTGELFF
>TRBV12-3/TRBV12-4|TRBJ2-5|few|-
TGTGCCAGCAGGGACGGGGGCTTAGAGACCCAGTACTTC
CASRDGGLETQYF
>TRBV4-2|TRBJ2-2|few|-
TGTGCCAGCAGCCAAGCCGTAGCAGGGGTCACCGGGGAGCTGTTTTTT
CASSQAVAGVTGELFF
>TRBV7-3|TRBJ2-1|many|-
TGTGCCAGCAGCGCAACAGGTCCTAATGAGCAGTTCTTC
CASSATGPNEQFF
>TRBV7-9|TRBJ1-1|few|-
TGTGCCAGCAGCTGGGGACAACCGGGGACTGAAGCTTTCTTT
CASSWGQPGTEAFF
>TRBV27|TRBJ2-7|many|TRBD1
TGTGCCAGCAGGGGACAGGGGGCTAACGAGCAGTACTTC
CASRGQGANEQYF
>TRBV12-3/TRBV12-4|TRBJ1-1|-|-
TGTGCCAGCAGCCCGAAATGGCAGGACAGTCCGGAAGCTTTCTTT
CASSPKWQDSPEAFF
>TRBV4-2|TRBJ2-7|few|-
TGTGCCAGCAGCCGGGGGGCCACCTGCGAGCAGTACTTC
CASSRGATCEQYF
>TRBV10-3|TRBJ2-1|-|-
TGTGCCATCAGTGACTTGGTTAGCGCTCCCCGCGATGAGCAGTTCTTC
CAISDLVSAPRDEQFF
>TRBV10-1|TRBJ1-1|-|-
TGCGCCAGCAGAGACACAGGGAACACTGAAGCTTTCTTT
CASRDTGNTEAFF
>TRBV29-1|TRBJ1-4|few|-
TGCAGCGTTGAAAGAGGGGGGGCTGAAAAACTGTTTTTT
CSVERGGAEKLFF
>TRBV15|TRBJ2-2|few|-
TGTGCCACCAGCAGAGATGACACCGGGGAGCTGTTTTTT
CATSRDDTGELFF
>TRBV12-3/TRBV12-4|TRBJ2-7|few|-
TGTGCCAGCAGTTTAGGGTGGGCAGCTACGAGCTACGAGCAGTACTTC
CASSLGWAATSYEQYF
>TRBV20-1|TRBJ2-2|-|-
TGCAGTGCTATCCGGATGGGGTGGACTGTCGACACCGGGGAGCTGTTTTTT
CSAIRMGWTVDTGELFF
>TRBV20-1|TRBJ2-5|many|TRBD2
TGCAGTGCTAGAGATGGAAGGGAGGGAGAGACCCAGTACTTC
CSARDGREGETQYF